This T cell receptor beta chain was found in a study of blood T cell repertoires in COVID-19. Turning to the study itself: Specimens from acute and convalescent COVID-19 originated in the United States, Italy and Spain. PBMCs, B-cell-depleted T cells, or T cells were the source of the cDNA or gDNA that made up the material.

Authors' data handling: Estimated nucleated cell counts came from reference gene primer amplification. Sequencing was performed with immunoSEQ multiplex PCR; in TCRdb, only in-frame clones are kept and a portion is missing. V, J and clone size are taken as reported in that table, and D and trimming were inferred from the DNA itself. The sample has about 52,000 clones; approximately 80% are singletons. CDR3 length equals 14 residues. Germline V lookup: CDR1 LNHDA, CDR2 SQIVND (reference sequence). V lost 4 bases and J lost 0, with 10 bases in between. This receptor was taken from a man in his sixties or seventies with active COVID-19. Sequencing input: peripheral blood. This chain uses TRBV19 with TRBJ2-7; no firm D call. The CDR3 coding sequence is TGTGCCAGTAGTAGGTTCCGGAGCTCCTACGAGCAGTACTTC. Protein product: CASSRFRSSYEQYF.